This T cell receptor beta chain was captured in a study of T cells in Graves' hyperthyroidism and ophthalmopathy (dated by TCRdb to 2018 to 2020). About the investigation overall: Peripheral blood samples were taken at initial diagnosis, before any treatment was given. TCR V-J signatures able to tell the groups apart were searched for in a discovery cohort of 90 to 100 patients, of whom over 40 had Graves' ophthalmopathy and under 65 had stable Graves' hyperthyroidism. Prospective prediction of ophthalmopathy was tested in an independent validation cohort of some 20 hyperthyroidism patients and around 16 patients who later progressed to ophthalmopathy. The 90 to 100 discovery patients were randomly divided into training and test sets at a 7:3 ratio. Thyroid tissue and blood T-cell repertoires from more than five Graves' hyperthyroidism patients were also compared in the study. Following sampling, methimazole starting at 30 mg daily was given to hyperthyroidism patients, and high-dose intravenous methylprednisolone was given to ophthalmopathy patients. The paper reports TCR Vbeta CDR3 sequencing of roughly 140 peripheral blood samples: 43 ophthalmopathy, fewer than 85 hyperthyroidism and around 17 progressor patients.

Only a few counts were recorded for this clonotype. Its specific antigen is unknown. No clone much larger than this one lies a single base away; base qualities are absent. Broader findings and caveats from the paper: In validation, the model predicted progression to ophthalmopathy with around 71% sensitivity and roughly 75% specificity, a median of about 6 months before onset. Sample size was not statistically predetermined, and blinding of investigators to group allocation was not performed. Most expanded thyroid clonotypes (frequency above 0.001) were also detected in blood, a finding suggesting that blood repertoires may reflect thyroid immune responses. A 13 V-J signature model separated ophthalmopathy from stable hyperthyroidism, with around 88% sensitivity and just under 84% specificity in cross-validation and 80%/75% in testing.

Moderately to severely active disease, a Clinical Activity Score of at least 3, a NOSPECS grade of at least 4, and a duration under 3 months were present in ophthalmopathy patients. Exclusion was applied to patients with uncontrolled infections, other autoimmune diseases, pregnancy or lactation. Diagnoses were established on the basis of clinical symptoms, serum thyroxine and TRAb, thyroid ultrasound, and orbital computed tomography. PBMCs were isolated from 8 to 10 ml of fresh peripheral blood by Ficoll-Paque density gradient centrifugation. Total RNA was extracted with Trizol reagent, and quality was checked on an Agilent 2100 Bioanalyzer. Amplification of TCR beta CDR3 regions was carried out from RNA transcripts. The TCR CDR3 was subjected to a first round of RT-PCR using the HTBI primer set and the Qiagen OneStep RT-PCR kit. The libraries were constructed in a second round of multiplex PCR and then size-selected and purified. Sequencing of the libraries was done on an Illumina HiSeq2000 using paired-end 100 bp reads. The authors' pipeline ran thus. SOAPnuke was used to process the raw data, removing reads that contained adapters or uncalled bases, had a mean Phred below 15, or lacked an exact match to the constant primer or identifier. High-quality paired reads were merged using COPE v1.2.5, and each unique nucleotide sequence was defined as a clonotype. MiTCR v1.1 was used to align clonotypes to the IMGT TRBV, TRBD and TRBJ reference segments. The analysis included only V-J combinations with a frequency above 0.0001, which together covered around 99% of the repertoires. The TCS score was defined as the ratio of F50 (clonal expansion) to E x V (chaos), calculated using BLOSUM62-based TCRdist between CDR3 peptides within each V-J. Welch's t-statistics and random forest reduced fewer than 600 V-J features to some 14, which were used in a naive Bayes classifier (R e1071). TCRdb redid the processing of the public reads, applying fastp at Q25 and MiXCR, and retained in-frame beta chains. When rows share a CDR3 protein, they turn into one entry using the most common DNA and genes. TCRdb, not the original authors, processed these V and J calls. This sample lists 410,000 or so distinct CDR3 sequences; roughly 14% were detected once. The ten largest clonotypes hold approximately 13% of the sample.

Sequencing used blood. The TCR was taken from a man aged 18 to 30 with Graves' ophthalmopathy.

At the DNA level, the sequence is TGTGCCAGCAAATTCGGGACAGGGAACACCGGGGAGCTGTTTTTT. This translates into CASKFGTGNTGELFF. The chain joins TRBV6-1 to TRBJ2-2; a stretch of 8 junction bases matches TRBD1. Compared with germline, V lacks 7 bases and J lacks 1 base; bases without a gene match: 5. There are 15 amino acids in the CDR3, from cysteine to phenylalanine inclusive. The sequence is cut down to CDR3 DNA, 45 bases in frame from base 1. In the germline V gene, CDR1 corresponds to MNHNS and CDR2 to SASEGT.